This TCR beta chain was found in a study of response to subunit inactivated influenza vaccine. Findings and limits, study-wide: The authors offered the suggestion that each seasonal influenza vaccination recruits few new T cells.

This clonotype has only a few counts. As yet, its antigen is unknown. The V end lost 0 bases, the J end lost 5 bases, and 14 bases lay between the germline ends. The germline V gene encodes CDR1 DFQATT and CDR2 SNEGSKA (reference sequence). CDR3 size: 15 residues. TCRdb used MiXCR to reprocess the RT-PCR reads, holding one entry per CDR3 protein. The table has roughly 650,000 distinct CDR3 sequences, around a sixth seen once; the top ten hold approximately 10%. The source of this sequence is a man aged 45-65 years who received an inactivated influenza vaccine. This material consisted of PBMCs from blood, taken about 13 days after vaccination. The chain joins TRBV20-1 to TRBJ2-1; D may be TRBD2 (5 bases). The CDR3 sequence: CSAREWRNTHNEQFF. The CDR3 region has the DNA TGCAGTGCTAGAGAGTGGAGGAATACACACAATGAGCAGTTCTTC.